The table lists the clone carrying this TCR beta chain with many counts. Antigen: not known. Between the trimmed V and J ends, which lost 4 bases and 6 bases, there was a span of 8 bases. Germline CDR1 is SQVTM and CDR2 is ANQGSEA. CDR3 length equals 11 residues. A second roughly 6 to 12 cycle PCR used barcoded and J-beta primers. Each cDNA molecule, via a template-switch adaptor with 12 random nucleotides, was tagged. TCRdb reprocessed the 5' RACE reads via MiXCR and lists one record per CDR3 protein. The table records around 1,600,000 distinct CDR3 sequences, roughly 43% of them present only once. This specimen belongs to a study of blood T cells in healthy people across ages. Broader study findings: Roughly linear declines in TCR beta diversity per million T cells occurred with age. Compared with aged donors, long-lived donors showed fewer expanded clones, suggesting selection. Expanded clonotype changes were possibly confounded by unknown donor CMV status.

The sample taken for sequencing was blood. The receptor was isolated from a young woman in good health. J is TRBJ2-3 and V is TRBV29-1, with D unclear. CDR3: CSVVSVDTQYF. For the CDR3, the DNA is TGCAGCGTTGTCTCTGTTGATACGCAGTATTTT.